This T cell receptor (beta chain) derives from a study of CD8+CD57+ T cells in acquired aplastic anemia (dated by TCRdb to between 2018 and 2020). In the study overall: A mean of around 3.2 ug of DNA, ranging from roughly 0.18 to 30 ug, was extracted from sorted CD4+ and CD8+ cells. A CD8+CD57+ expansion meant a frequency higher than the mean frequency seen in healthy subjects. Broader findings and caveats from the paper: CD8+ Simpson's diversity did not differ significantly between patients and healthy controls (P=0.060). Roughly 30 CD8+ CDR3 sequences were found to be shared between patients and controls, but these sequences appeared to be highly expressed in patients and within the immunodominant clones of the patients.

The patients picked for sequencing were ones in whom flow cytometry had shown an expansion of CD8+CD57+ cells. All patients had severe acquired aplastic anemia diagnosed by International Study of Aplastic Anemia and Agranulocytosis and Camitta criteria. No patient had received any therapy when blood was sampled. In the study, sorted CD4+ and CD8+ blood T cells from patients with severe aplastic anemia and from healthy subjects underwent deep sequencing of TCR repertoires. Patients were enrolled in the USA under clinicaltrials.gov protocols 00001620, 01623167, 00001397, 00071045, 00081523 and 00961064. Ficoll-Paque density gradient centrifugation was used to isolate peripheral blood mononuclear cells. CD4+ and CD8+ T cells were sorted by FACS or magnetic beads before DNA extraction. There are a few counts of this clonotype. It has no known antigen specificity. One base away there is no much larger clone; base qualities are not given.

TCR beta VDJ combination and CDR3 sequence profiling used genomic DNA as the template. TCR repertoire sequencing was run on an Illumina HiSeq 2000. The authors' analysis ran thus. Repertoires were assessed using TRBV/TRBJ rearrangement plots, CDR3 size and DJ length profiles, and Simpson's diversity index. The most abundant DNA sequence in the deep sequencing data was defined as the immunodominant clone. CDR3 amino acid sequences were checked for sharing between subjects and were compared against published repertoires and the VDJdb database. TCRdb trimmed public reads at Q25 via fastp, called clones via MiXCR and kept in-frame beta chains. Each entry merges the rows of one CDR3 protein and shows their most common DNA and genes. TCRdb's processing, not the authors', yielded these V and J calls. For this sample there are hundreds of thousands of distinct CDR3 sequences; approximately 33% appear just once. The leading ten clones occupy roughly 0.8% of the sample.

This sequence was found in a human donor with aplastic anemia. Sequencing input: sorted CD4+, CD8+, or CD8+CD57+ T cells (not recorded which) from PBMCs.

The nucleotide sequence is given as TGTGCCTGGGCAGAGGGACAGGGAGCTGGCTACACCTTC. Its translation reads: CAWAEGQGAGYTF. This sequence uses TRBV30 and TRBJ1-2; TRBD1 lines up with 9 middle nucleotides. Reading the germline V gene (reference sequence) gives CDR1 GTSNPN and CDR2 SVGIG. The CDR3 has 13 amino acids, counting the end cysteine and phenylalanine. The kept DNA is CDR3 alone, 39 bases in frame from the first base. V lost 5 bases and J lost 7 bases, and the count of bases not matched to a germline gene is 8.